These 30 T cell receptor beta chains were all obtained from the same sample, sequenced in a study of cytomegalovirus exposure and HLA in healthy donors. PCR amplification relied on 60 Vbeta primers (plus 13 Jbeta primers). The protocol was immunoSEQ multiplex PCR, while the TCRdb copy is restricted to in-frame clones and leaves out a portion. Here the sample spans over 150,000 clones, approximately 79% being singletons. Specimen: PBMCs. The origin of the receptors is a man aged 40-55 years in good health and CMV-seronegative.

The V and J genes are TRBV2 and TRBJ2-7, with 9 bases aligning to TRBD1. Trimming cost V 4 bases and J 3 bases; bases outside gene matches: 4. This CDR3 has 14 residues. Germline CDR1 and CDR2: SNHLY and FYNNEI. DNA of the CDR3: TGTGCCAGCAGTGCCTCGGGACAGGGCTACGAGCAGTACTTC. It translates to CASSASGQGYEQYF.

The chain links TRBV7-6 to TRBJ2-7; TRBD1 is a possible D gene (8 bases). CDR3 length: 15 amino acids. Trimming shortened V by 5 bases and J by 1 base, and 15 bases separated the two germline ends. CDR1 SGHVS and CDR2 FNYEAQ come from the germline V gene. The chain's CDR3 is CASSRSGTGSYEQYF. CDR3 in DNA: TGTGCCAGCAGCCGCAGCGGGACAGGATCCTACGAGCAGTACTTC.

The J gene is TRBJ1-5, the V gene TRBV18; tentative D call: TRBD1 (5 bases). V lost 4 bases and J 0 bases, leaving 13 bases between the germline ends. CDR1 is KGHSH, CDR2 LQKENI, per germline. The CDR3 extends over 16 amino acids. The DNA of the CDR3 is TGTGCCAGCTCACTCGGGAGGGGAGCTAGCAATCAGCCCCAGCATTTT. Encoded protein: CASSLGRGASNQPQHF.

The chain recombines TRBV5-1 with TRBJ2-2; TRBD2 matches 7 bases. This CDR3 is built from 15 residues. Germline V gene sequence: CDR1 SGHRS, CDR2 YFSETQ. With 2 bases clipped from V and 5 bases from J, the junction kept 6 bases outside the gene matches. CDR3 in amino acids: CASSLETGGTGELFF. The CDR3 DNA follows: TGCGCCAGCAGCTTAGAAACGGGGGGTACCGGGGAGCTGTTTTTT. Together with reference TRBV5-1 and TRBJ2-2, the CDR3 gives the full variable domain: KAGVTQTPRYLIKTRGQQVTLSCSPISGHRSVSWYQQTPGQGLQFLFEYFSETQRNKGNFPGRFSGRQFSNSRSEMNVSTLELGDSALYLCASSLETGGTGELFFGEGSRLTVL.

V usage is TRBV5-4 and J usage is TRBJ1-2, with D possibly being TRBD1 (6 bases). This CDR3 has 12 residues. The V gene lost 5 bases and the J gene lost 7 bases, with 12 bases spanning the gap. In germline, CDR1 is SGHNT, CDR2 YYREEE (reference sequence). The CDR3 loop reads CASRLPRGGYTF. CDR3 DNA: TGTGCCAGCAGACTCCCCAGGGGTGGCTACACCTTC. The full variable domain, its missing parts supplied by reference TRBV5-4 and TRBJ1-2, is ETGVTQSPTHLIKTRGQQVTLRCSSQSGHNTVSWYQQALGQGPQFIFQYYREEENGRGNFPPRFSGLQFPNYSSELNVNALELDDSALYLCASRLPRGGYTFGSGTRLTVV.

This chain connects TRBV4-1 to TRBJ1-6; unclear D gene. Germline lookup yields CDR1 MGHRA and CDR2 YSYEKL. The CDR3 has 16 residues. V was clipped by 0 bases and J by 10 bases, with 16 bases between them. CDR3 DNA: TGCGCCAGCAGCCAAGATCGGCACAGCGAGCGGTCACCCCTCCACTTT. This sequence encodes CASSQDRHSERSPLHF.

The genes are TRBV6-1 and TRBJ2-7, with a weak D call TRBD2 (6 bases). The CDR3 is 14 residues long. The ends were cut back, 0 bases at V and 5 bases at J, with 11 bases in the middle. Germline V gene sequence: CDR1 MNHNS, CDR2 SASEGT. The CDR3 protein is CASSEAGGGHEQYF. DNA of the CDR3: TGTGCCAGCAGTGAAGCGGGAGGAGGGCACGAGCAGTACTTC.

A remark on this clone: Mismatch with germline at one junction end may stem from a read error. The chain carries TRBV15 and TRBJ1-5, with TRBD1 as a possible D gene (6 bases). Germline CDR1 and CDR2: LNHNV and YYDKDF (reference sequence). The CDR3 spans 15 residues. CDR3 sequence (DNA): TGTGCCACGAGCAGGACAGCCCTAAACAATCAGCCCCAGCATTTT. Translated, it gives CATSRTALNNQPQHF. Filled out from reference TRBV15 and TRBJ1-5, the complete variable domain reads DAMVIQNPRYQVTQFGKPVTLSCSQTLNHNVMYWYQQKSSQAPKLLFHYYDKDFNNEADTPDNFQSRRPNTSFCFLDIRSPGLGDTAMYLCATSRTALNNQPQHFGDGTRLSIL.

This clone was found a few times. The V gene is TRBV6-6, the J gene TRBJ1-5, with 7 bases identical to TRBD1. From germline, CDR1 is MNHNY and CDR2 SVGAGI (reference sequence). The CDR3 totals 14 residues. Trimming took 6 bases from V and 6 from J; bases not matched to a gene: 8. CDR3 protein: CASRTGSEGQPQHF. CDR3 in DNA: TGTGCCAGCAGGACAGGGTCGGAGGGTCAGCCCCAGCATTTT.

The V call is TRBV29-1, the J call TRBJ1-2; 7 positions match TRBD1. The junction had 14 bases not matched to a gene; V was cut back by 6 bases and J by 1 base. This CDR3 contains 16 residues. Germline V lookup: CDR1 SQVTM, CDR2 ANQGSEA. The CDR3, as DNA: TGCAGCGTCCAGGGGGTGCAGGAGAATCTTAACTATGGCTACACCTTC. It yields the protein CSVQGVQENLNYGYTF.

V is TRBV28 and J is TRBJ2-5; 9 bases map to TRBD1. Near its end, the DNA agrees better with TRBJ2-7, so the J call may be wrong. The CDR3 runs 13 residues. CDR1 and CDR2 (germline): MDHEN, SYDVKM. DNA for the CDR3: TGTGCCAGCCGGGGACAGGGCCTCTACGAGCAGTACTTC. The encoded protein is CASRGQGLYEQYF.

This chain joins TRBV30 and TRBJ1-6; D not certain. Trimming removed 7 bases at V and 14 bases at J, with 15 bases between. The CDR3 totals 11 residues. Germline-derived CDR1 and CDR2 are GTSNPN and SVGIG (reference sequence). As DNA, the CDR3 is TGTGCCTACGATTGGCGGACTACCCTCCACTTT. Protein sequence: CAYDWRTTLHF.

This rearrangement joins TRBV21-1 to TRBJ2-7; the DNA was not used to check the table's D call, TRBD1. TRBV21-1 is a recognized pseudogene. The CDR3 is 15 amino acids. The CDR3 sequence is CATELRDTNDYEQYF. CDR3 nucleotides: TGTGCCACCGAACTCCGGGACACGAATGACTACGAGCAGTACTTC.

This clone was seen only a few times. V usage is TRBV11-2 and J usage is TRBJ1-6; tentatively, D is TRBD1 (5 bases). The V end lost 10 bases, the J end lost 4 bases, and 17 bases lay between the germline ends. Germline values: CDR1 SGHAT, CDR2 FQNNGV. The CDR3 has 15 amino acids. The CDR3 protein is CATTTDSLYNSPLHF. In DNA form, the CDR3 reads TGTGCCACCACGACAGACTCCCTTTATAATTCACCCCTCCACTTT.

The chain is built from TRBV9 and TRBJ1-1, with D tentatively TRBD1 (6 bases). The CDR3 has 14 residues. The germline V and J ends were trimmed by 1 base and 4 bases, with 11 bases remaining between them. The germline CDR1 and CDR2 sequences are SGDLS and YYNGEE. The CDR3 sequence is CASSVKGQTTEAFF. The CDR3 DNA reads TGTGCCAGCAGCGTAAAGGGACAAACCACTGAAGCTTTCTTT.

V is TRBV6-5 and J is TRBJ1-1; D possibly corresponds to TRBD1 (6 bases). V was clipped by 0 bases and J by 4 bases, with 12 bases between them. CDR1 and CDR2 from the germline V gene are MNHEY and SVGAGI. The CDR3 spans 15 residues. The CDR3 reads CASSYSRGGGTEAFF. For the CDR3, the DNA is TGTGCCAGCAGTTACTCGAGAGGGGGGGGCACTGAAGCTTTCTTT.

The chain recombines TRBV10-3 with TRBJ1-2, with a weak D call TRBD1 (5 bases). V lost 0 bases and J 2 bases, leaving 16 bases between the germline ends. CDR1 ENHRY and CDR2 SYGVKD come from the germline V gene. The CDR3 runs 17 residues. The CDR3 DNA reads as TGTGCCATCAGTGAGTCAAAAAGTGGCCAGGGCAACTATGGCTACACCTTC. Amino acids: CAISESKSGQGNYGYTF.

As to this clone: This same CDR3 is encoded by further DNA sequences in the sample. The chain carries TRBV5-1 and TRBJ2-7; TRBD1 aligns across 7 bases. CDR3 length: 13 amino acids. Germline lookup yields CDR1 SGHRS and CDR2 YFSETQ. After removal of 4 bases from V and 2 bases from J, the junction contained 3 bases not matched to a gene. This chain's CDR3 is CASSRDSTYEQYF. CDR3 sequence (DNA): TGCGCCAGCAGCCGGGACAGTACCTACGAGCAGTACTTC.

The rearrangement uses TRBV5-1 and TRBJ2-5; D is perhaps TRBD1 (6 bases). The CDR3 is 15 residues long. CDR1 is SGHRS, CDR2 YFSETQ, per germline. V was clipped by 2 bases and J by 5 bases, with 16 bases between them. In DNA form, the CDR3 reads TGCGCCAGCAGCTTAAGGGGGATGGAGCGGGAGACCCAGTACTTC. Protein: CASSLRGMERETQYF.

This clone was detected only once. This chain links TRBV27 with TRBJ2-1, with TRBD2 matching 13 bases. The V gene's germline CDR1 is MNHEY and CDR2 SMNVEV (reference sequence). The J segment lost 7 bases and the V segment lost 5 bases, leaving 8 bases of the junction unmatched. This CDR3 is 16 amino acids long. The CDR3 DNA sequence: TGTGCCAGCAGTCGCCAGACTAGCGGGGGGATGAATGAGCAGTTCTTC. Its protein is CASSRQTSGGMNEQFF.

The chain has TRBV6-6 and TRBJ1-1; D is perhaps TRBD1 (6 bases). The CDR3 extends over 14 amino acids. The germline gives CDR1 MNHNY, CDR2 SVGAGI (reference sequence). V lost 5 bases to trimming and J lost 1 base, with 11 bases between them. CDR3 protein: CASSPGQRNTEAFF. DNA for the CDR3: TGTGCCAGCAGTCCCGGACAGAGGAACACTGAAGCTTTCTTT.

The rearrangement uses TRBV19 and TRBJ1-2, with 7 bases aligning to TRBD1. The CDR3 totals 16 residues. V dropped 4 bases and J dropped 2; count of bases not matched to a gene: 10. Germline V gene sequence: CDR1 LNHDA, CDR2 SQIVND (reference sequence). The CDR3 DNA reads as TGTGCCAGTAGTAACCCGGGGACAGAAATAAACTATGGCTACACCTTC. Protein sequence: CASSNPGTEINYGYTF.

With respect to this clone: No conserved phenylalanine or tryptophan ends this CDR3, so it is likely a read error. V gene TRBV6-6 combines with J gene TRBJ1-1; D is perhaps TRBD1 (5 bases). The CDR3 covers 14 residues. The V gene's germline CDR1 is MNHNY and CDR2 SVGAGI (reference sequence). V lost 2 bases and J 8 bases, leaving 15 bases between the germline ends. The CDR3 DNA follows: TGTGCCAGCAGTTACGAGTCCGGGACGGGAGAAGCTTTCCTT. It translates to CASSYESGTGEAFL.

The chain links TRBV5-1 to TRBJ2-3; D might be TRBD2 (5 bases). The V gene's germline CDR1 is SGHRS and CDR2 YFSETQ. Trimming removed 1 base at V and 4 bases at J, with 13 bases between. The CDR3 is 15 residues long. The CDR3 loop reads CASSLSRVGADTQYF. The CDR3 DNA reads as TGCGCCAGCAGCTTGTCGAGGGTTGGGGCAGATACGCAGTATTTT.

V usage is TRBV12-5 and J usage is TRBJ2-1, with a possible D match to TRBD1 (6 bases). The CDR3 runs 17 residues. V lost 5 bases, J lost 9 bases, and 26 bases lay in between. The germline CDR1 and CDR2 sequences are LGHNT and FRNRAP. The CDR3 here is CASGTEPKTGPGSEQFF. The DNA of the CDR3 is TGTGCTAGTGGTACCGAACCTAAGACAGGTCCTGGGAGTGAGCAGTTCTTC.

This clone appeared a few times. CDR3 region: CASRDRGWLNEKLFF. The DNA for the CDR3 is TGTGCCAGCAGAGACAGGGGTTGGTTGAATGAAAAACTGTTTTTT. The rearrangement joins TRBV2 to TRBJ1-4, with 8 bases identical to TRBD1. The germline V gene encodes CDR1 SNHLY and CDR2 FYNNEI. The CDR3 contains 15 residues. V was pared by 6 bases and J by 5 bases, with 8 bases of the junction left unmatched.

The CDR3: CASSSDTVYNSPLHF. The DNA of the CDR3 is TGTGCCAGCAGCTCCGACACAGTTTATAATTCACCCCTCCACTTT. The V gene is TRBV5-6, the J gene TRBJ1-6; D call uncertain. V was shortened by 3 bases and J by 4 bases, with 11 bases between the two germline ends. CDR3 size: 15 residues. Per the germline V gene, CDR1 is SGHDT and CDR2 is YYEEEE.

Only a few counts were recorded for this clone. The chain links TRBV7-2 to TRBJ1-6, with 8 bases aligning to TRBD1. Germline lookup yields CDR1 SGHTA and CDR2 FQGNSA. The V gene end was trimmed by 3 bases and the J gene end by 0 bases; junction bases not matched to a gene: 4. The CDR3 loop spans 17 amino acids. CDR3 DNA: TGTGCCAGCAGCTTCCGGACAGGGAGCTCCTATAATTCACCCCTCCACTTT. Translated: CASSFRTGSSYNSPLHF.

The chain employs TRBV30 and TRBJ2-7; 9 bases line up with TRBD1. The CDR3 is 13 amino acids. CDR1 is GTSNPN, CDR2 SVGIG, per germline (reference sequence). With V trimmed by 2 bases and J by 3 bases, 2 bases remained unmatched. The CDR3 region is CAWSSGQGYEQYF. DNA of the CDR3: TGTGCCTGGAGTTCGGGACAGGGCTACGAGCAGTACTTC.

The J gene is TRBJ2-5, the V gene TRBV15, with a weak D call TRBD2 (6 bases). Trimming took 8 bases from V and 5 from J, leaving 12 bases between them. This CDR3 has 12 residues. Germline lookup yields CDR1 LNHNV and CDR2 YYDKDF (reference sequence). The CDR3 loop is CATAAGNETQYF. For the CDR3, the DNA is TGTGCCACCGCCGCGGGGAACGAGACCCAGTACTTC.